Shown below are 22 T cell receptor beta chains from a single sample sequenced in a study of cytomegalovirus exposure and HLA in healthy donors. Both 60 Vbeta primers and 13 Jbeta primers went into the PCR. Profiling relied on immunoSEQ multiplex PCR, and the TCRdb table lists in-frame clones only, not all of them. The table lists 150,000 to 200,000 clones, about 65% of them singletons. Sequenced material: PBMCs. All receptors come from a woman between 18 and 29 years old in good health and CMV-seropositive.

The chain uses TRBV18 and TRBJ1-3; D is undetermined. CDR1 is KGHSH, CDR2 LQKENI, per germline. The CDR3 consists of 18 residues. V dropped 1 base and J dropped 3 bases, with 19 bases sitting between them. This CDR3 reads CASSPLSLRERGGNTIYF. CDR3 DNA sequence: TGTGCCAGCTCACCACTATCATTACGGGAGCGTGGTGGAAACACCATATATTTT.

This clone occurred a few times. This chain links TRBV4-3 with TRBJ2-7; TRBD2 matches at 9 bases. The V and J ends lost 1 base and 0 bases, in that order; junction bases with no gene match: 4. This CDR3 is 16 amino acids long. Germline loops: CDR1 LGHNA, CDR2 YSLEER. The CDR3 nucleotides read TGCGCCAGCAGCCAAGCGAGCGGGGGGAGCTCCTACGAGCAGTACTTC. Protein: CASSQASGGSSYEQYF.

The V gene is TRBV6-4, the J gene TRBJ1-3, with D hard to call. V was pared by 1 base and J by 0 bases, with 13 bases between. This CDR3 comprises 17 residues. The V gene's germline CDR1 is MRHNA and CDR2 SNTAGT. CDR3 region: CASSDCGQLHSGNTIYF. The CDR3, as DNA: TGTGCCAGCAGTGACTGTGGGCAGCTACACTCTGGAAACACCATATATTTT.

The J gene is TRBJ2-1, the V gene TRBV19; D remains unclear. Germline CDR1 and CDR2: LNHDA and SQIVND (reference sequence). Between the trimmed V and J ends, which lost 1 base and 6 bases, there was a span of 10 bases. The CDR3 runs 14 residues. The CDR3 sequence is CASSIGEAVNEQFF. The DNA for the CDR3 is TGTGCCAGTAGTATAGGAGAGGCGGTCAATGAGCAGTTCTTC.

This clone has a handful of counts. This chain joins TRBV2 and TRBJ1-5, with 7 bases identical to TRBD1. This CDR3 spans 13 amino acids. The germline V gene encodes CDR1 SNHLY and CDR2 FYNNEI. J gave up 6 bases and V 4 bases, and 3 bases lay outside the gene matches. This CDR3 reads CASSGQGGQPQHF. Written as DNA, the CDR3 is TGTGCCAGCAGTGGACAGGGTGGTCAGCCCCAGCATTTT.

The chain has TRBV19 and TRBJ2-1; 10 bases align to TRBD2. The CDR3 has 15 residues. V was clipped by 4 bases and J by 5 bases; unmatched bases: 5. Germline-derived CDR1 and CDR2 are LNHDA and SQIVND (reference sequence). The CDR3 nucleotides are TGTGCCAGTAGTACACTAGCGGGGATAAACAATGAGCAGTTCTTC. Translating it yields CASSTLAGINNEQFF.

The chain couples TRBV30 to TRBJ1-3, with D uncertain. V lost 3 bases and J 4 bases, leaving 16 bases between the germline ends. This CDR3 region has 15 residues. CDR1 GTSNPN and CDR2 SVGIG come from the germline V gene (reference sequence). CDR3 sequence (DNA): TGTGCCTGGAGAGCGCTGAACGTGGCGGGAAACACCATATATTTT. It is translated as CAWRALNVAGNTIYF. Drawing the rest from reference TRBV30 and TRBJ1-3, the complete variable domain is SQTIHQWPATLVQPVGSPLSLECTVEGTSNPNLYWYRQAAGRGLQLLFYSVGIGQISSEVPQNLSASRPQDRQFILSSKKLLLSDSGFYLCAWRALNVAGNTIYFGEGSWLTVV.

The chain carries TRBV5-6 and TRBJ2-1, with 10 bases that match TRBD2. Germline CDR1 is SGHDT and CDR2 is YYEEEE. The CDR3 extends over 16 amino acids. V trimming: 4 bases; J trimming: 6 bases; junction bases outside the gene matches: 10. The CDR3 DNA reads TGTGCCAGCAGCCTGACCCCTCCTAGCGGGGGCAATGAGCAGTTCTTC. This sequence encodes CASSLTPPSGGNEQFF.

The chain is built from TRBV5-1 and TRBJ2-4; D remains ambiguous. V shed 1 base and J shed 1 base, with 6 bases lying between them. From germline, CDR1 is SGHRS and CDR2 YFSETQ. This CDR3 comprises 14 residues. The CDR3 DNA follows: TGCGCCAGCAGCTTGTCAATCGCCAAAAACATTCAGTACTTC. Translated, it gives CASSLSIAKNIQYF.

J is TRBJ2-7 and V is TRBV2, with TRBD1 matching over 10 bases. Germline V gene data show CDR1 as SNHLY and CDR2 as FYNNEI. J gave up 8 bases and V 10 bases, and 11 bases lay outside the gene matches. CDR3 length: 13 amino acids. The CDR3 protein is CATLDRGISKQYF. Here the CDR3 DNA reads TGTGCCACATTGGACAGGGGGATTTCTAAGCAGTACTTC.

The chain carries TRBV29-1 and TRBJ2-2; D is ambiguous. Trimming took off 2 bases at V and 0 bases at J, with 4 bases between the two ends. Per germline, CDR1 SQVTM and CDR2 ANQGSEA. CDR3 length: 13 amino acids. The CDR3 DNA sequence: TGCAGCGTTGAATTAGCGAACACCGGGGAGCTGTTTTTT. Protein: CSVELANTGELFF.

This clone has a handful of counts. The CDR3 loop is CASSLALTVQETQYF. As DNA, the CDR3 is TGTGCCAGCAGCTTAGCTTTGACTGTCCAAGAGACCCAGTACTTC. V and J are TRBV11-3 and TRBJ2-5; D not certain. CDR1 is SGHNT and CDR2 is YENEEA in the germline V gene. The CDR3 is made up of 15 amino acids. Trimming shortened V by 1 base and J by 1 base, and 10 bases separated the two germline ends.

The rearrangement joins TRBV5-5 to TRBJ2-3; maybe TRBD2 (6 bases). V shed 2 bases and J shed 6 bases, with 19 bases lying between them. From germline, CDR1 is SGHKS and CDR2 YYEKEE (reference sequence). The CDR3 contains 16 residues. Here the CDR3 reads CASSLSEREPWDTQYF. The CDR3 nucleotides are TGTGCCAGCAGCTTATCAGAACGGGAGCCCTGGGATACGCAGTATTTT.

The chain carries TRBV19 and TRBJ1-2, with TRBD1 as a possible D gene (5 bases). The CDR3 has 12 residues. Germline lookup yields CDR1 LNHDA and CDR2 SQIVND (reference sequence). V was cut by 9 bases and J by 4 bases, with 12 bases left in between. This CDR3 reads CARQVSVYGYTF. Here the CDR3 DNA reads TGTGCCAGACAGGTTTCAGTCTATGGCTACACCTTC. Looking up the rest from reference TRBV19 and TRBJ1-2 gives the full variable domain: DGGITQSPKYLFRKEGQNVTLSCEQNLNHDAMYWYRQDPGQGLRLIYYSQIVNDFQKGDIAEGYSVSREKKESFPLTVTSAQKNPTAFYLCARQVSVYGYTFGSGTRLTVV.

The V and J genes are TRBV2 and TRBJ1-5, with TRBD1 as a possible D gene (6 bases). The CDR3 loop spans 15 amino acids. Per germline, CDR1 SNHLY and CDR2 FYNNEI. V shed 6 bases and J shed 0 bases, with 12 bases lying between them. The CDR3 here is CASRTDSYSNQPQHF. The CDR3 bases are TGTGCCAGCAGGACGGACAGTTATAGCAATCAGCCCCAGCATTTT. Drawing the rest from reference TRBV2 and TRBJ1-5, the complete variable domain is EPEVTQTPSHQVTQMGQEVILRCVPISNHLYFYWYRQILGQKVEFLVSFYNNEISEKSEIFDDQFSVERPDGSNFTLKIRSTKLEDSAMYFCASRTDSYSNQPQHFGDGTRLSIL.

The V and J genes are TRBV30 and TRBJ1-1; D gene unclear. The CDR3 has 12 amino acids. Trimming removed 4 bases from V and 5 bases from J, with 11 bases in between. Germline CDR1 reads GTSNPN; CDR2 reads SVGIG (reference sequence). The CDR3 DNA sequence: TGTGCCTGGACCGCCGGAGGAACTGAAGCTTTCTTT. Translated, it gives CAWTAGGTEAFF.

The rearrangement joins TRBV5-1 to TRBJ1-2; 7 nucleotides agree with TRBD1. The CDR3 runs to 14 residues. Trimming at V came to 2 bases and at J to 4 bases, leaving 5 bases not matched to a gene. Germline CDR1 is SGHRS and CDR2 is YFSETQ. CDR3 in amino acids: CASSFQDRVYGYTF. Written as DNA, the CDR3 is TGCGCCAGCAGCTTTCAAGACAGGGTCTATGGCTACACCTTC.

This sequence joins TRBV9 and TRBJ2-7, with TRBD1 as a possible D gene (5 bases). Trimming shortened V by 7 bases and J by 7 bases, and 30 bases separated the two germline ends. The CDR3 totals 17 residues. Germline CDR1 SGDLS, CDR2 YYNGEE. The CDR3 DNA follows: TGTGCCAGCTCCCCCGGTTCTGGGTTCAGGGCGGTGGGGGAGCAGTACTTC. The encoded protein is CASSPGSGFRAVGEQYF.

The chain recombines TRBV6-1 with TRBJ1-5, with TRBD1 identical over 9 bases. Trimming cost V 6 bases and J 4 bases; bases outside gene matches: 4. Germline V CDR1 and CDR2: MNHNS, SASEGT. This CDR3 region has 14 residues. The CDR3 loop reads CASSRTGVNQPQHF. The CDR3 coding sequence is TGTGCCAGCAGCCGGACAGGGGTTAATCAGCCCCAGCATTTT.

This rearrangement joins TRBV28 to TRBJ1-4, with TRBD1 matching 9 bases. The CDR3 totals 15 residues. Germline CDR1 and CDR2: MDHEN and SYDVKM. V shed 8 bases, J shed 12 bases, and the junction held 16 bases outside the gene matches. The CDR3: CASGRPGQGNLELFF. The CDR3 DNA is TGTGCCAGCGGCCGACCGGGACAGGGTAATCTGGAACTGTTTTTT. Complete variable domain (other parts from reference TRBV28 and TRBJ1-4): DVKVTQSSRYLVKRTGEKVFLECVQDMDHENMFWYRQDPGLGLRLIYFSYDVKMKEKGDIPEGYSVSREKKERFSLILESASTNQTSMYLCASGRPGQGNLELFFGSGTQLSVL.

This clone was detected only a few times. This chain connects TRBV6-1 to TRBJ2-1; 9 bases align to TRBD1. Germline V gives CDR1 MNHNS, CDR2 SASEGT. V was pared by 6 bases and J by 7 bases, with 4 bases of the junction left unmatched. This CDR3 has 13 amino acids. The CDR3 DNA reads TGTGCCAGCAGGGGACAGGGCGCGAATGAGCAGTTCTTC. Translated, it gives CASRGQGANEQFF.

A few counts support this clone. This rearrangement joins TRBV30 to TRBJ2-2; 8 bases map to TRBD1. The V gene's germline CDR1 is GTSNPN and CDR2 SVGIG (reference sequence). Unmatched junction bases numbered 2, after V lost 4 bases and J lost 1 base. The CDR3 spans 14 residues. The CDR3 DNA reads as TGTGCCTGGACCGGGACAGGGAACACCGGGGAGCTGTTTTTT. Its protein is CAWTGTGNTGELFF.